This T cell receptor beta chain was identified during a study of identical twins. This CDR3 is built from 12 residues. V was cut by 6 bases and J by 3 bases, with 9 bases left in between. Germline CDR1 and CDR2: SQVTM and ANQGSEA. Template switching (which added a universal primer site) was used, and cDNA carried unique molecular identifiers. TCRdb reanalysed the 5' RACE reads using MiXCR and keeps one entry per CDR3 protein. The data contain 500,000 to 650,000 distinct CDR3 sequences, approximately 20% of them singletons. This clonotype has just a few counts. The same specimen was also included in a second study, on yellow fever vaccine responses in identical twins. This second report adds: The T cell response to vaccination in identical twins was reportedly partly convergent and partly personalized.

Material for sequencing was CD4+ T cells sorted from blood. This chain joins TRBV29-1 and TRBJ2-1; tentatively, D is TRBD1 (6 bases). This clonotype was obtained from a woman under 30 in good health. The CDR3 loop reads CSVGQLYNEQFF. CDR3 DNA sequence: TGCAGCGTCGGACAGCTCTACAATGAGCAGTTCTTC.